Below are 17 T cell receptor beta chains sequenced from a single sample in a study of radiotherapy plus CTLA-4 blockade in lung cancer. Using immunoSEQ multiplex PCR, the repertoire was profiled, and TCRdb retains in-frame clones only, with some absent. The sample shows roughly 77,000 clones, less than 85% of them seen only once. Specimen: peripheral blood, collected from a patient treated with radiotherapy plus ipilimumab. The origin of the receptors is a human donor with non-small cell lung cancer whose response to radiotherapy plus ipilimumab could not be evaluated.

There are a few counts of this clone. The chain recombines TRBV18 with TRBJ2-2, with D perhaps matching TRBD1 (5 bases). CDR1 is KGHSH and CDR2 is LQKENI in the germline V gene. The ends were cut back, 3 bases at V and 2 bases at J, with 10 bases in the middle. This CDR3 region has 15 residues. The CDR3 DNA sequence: TGTGCCAGCTCACCCAGGCAGGGCAACACCGGGGAGCTGTTTTTT. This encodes CASSPRQGNTGELFF.

CDR3 residues: CASSLISGKLFF. The CDR3 DNA sequence: TGTGCCAGCAGCTTAATCAGCGGAAAACTGTTTTTT. The rearrangement links TRBV7-9 to TRBJ1-4; no clear D. Germline CDR1 is SEHNR and CDR2 is FQNEAQ (reference sequence). The CDR3 totals 12 residues. V lost 2 bases and J lost 10, with 8 bases in between.

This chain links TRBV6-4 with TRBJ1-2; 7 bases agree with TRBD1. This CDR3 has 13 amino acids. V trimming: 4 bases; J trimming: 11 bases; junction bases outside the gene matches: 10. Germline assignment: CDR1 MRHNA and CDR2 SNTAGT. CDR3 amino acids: CASSAYRDSGYTF. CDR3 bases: TGTGCCAGCAGTGCCTACCGGGACAGTGGGTACACCTTC.

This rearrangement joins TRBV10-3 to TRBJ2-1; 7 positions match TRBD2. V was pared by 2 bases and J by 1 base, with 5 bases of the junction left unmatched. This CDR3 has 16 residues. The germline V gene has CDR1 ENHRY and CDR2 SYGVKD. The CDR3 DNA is TGTGCCATCAGTGAGCCTCTAGCGGAATCCTACAATGAGCAGTTCTTC. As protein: CAISEPLAESYNEQFF.

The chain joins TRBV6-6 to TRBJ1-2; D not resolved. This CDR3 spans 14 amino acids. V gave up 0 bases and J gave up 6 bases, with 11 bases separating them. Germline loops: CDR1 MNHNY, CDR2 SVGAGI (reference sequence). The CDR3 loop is CASSYSGDADGYTF. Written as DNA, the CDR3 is TGTGCCAGCAGTTACTCTGGAGATGCGGATGGCTACACCTTC.

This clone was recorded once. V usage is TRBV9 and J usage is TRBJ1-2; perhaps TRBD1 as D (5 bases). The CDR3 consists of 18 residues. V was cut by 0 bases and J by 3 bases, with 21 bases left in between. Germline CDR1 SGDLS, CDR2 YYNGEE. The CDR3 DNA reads TGTGCCAGCAGCGTAGACCGGGAGTGGGGCCCGGTGTACTATGGCTACACCTTC. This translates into CASSVDREWGPVYYGYTF. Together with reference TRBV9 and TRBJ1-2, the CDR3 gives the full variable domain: DSGVTQTPKHLITATGQRVTLRCSPRSGDLSVYWYQQSLDQGLQFLIQYYNGEERAKGNILERFSAQQFPDLHSELNLSSLELGDSALYFCASSVDREWGPVYYGYTFGSGTRLTVV.

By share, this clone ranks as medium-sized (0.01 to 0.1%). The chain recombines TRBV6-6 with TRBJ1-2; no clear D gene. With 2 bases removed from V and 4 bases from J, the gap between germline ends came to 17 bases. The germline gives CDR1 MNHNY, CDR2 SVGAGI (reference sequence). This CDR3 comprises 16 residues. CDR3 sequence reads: CASSYEREVAPYGYTF. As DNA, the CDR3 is TGTGCCAGCAGTTACGAAAGAGAGGTGGCCCCCTATGGCTACACCTTC.

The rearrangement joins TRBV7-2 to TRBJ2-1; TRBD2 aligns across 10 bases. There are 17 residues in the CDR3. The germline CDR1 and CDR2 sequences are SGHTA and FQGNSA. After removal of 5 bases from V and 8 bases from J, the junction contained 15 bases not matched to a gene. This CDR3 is CASSPGGAGGFFDEQFF. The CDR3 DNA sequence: TGTGCCAGCAGCCCCGGTGGAGCGGGGGGGTTCTTTGATGAGCAGTTCTTC.

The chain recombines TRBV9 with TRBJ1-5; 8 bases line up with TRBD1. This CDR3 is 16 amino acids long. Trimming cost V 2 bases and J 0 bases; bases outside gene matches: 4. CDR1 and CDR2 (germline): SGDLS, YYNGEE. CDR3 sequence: CASSVQGAYSNQPQHF. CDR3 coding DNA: TGTGCCAGCAGCGTTCAGGGGGCCTATAGCAATCAGCCCCAGCATTTT.

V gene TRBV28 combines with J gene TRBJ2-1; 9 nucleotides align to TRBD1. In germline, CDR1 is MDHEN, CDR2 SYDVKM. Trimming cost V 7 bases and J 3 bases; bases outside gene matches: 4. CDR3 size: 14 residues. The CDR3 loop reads CASKPGQGYNEQFF. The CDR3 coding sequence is TGTGCCAGCAAACCGGGACAGGGCTACAATGAGCAGTTCTTC.

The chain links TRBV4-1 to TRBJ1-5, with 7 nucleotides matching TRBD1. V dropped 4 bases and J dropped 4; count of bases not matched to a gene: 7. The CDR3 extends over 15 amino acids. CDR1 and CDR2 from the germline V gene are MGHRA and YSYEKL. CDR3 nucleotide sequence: TGCGCCAGCAGCCCCGAAGGGGGCAGGAATCAGCCCCAGCATTTT. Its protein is CASSPEGGRNQPQHF.

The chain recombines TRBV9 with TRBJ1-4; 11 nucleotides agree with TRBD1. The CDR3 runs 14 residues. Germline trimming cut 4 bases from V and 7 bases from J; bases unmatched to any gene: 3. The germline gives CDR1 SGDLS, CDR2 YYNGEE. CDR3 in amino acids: CASSRTGGSEKLFF. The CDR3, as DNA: TGTGCCAGCAGCCGGACAGGGGGCAGTGAAAAACTGTTTTTT.

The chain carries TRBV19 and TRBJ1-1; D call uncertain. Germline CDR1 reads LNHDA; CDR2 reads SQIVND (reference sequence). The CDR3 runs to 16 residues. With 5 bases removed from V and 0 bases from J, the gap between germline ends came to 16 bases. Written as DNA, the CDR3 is TGTGCCAGTAGTGGCCGGGTGACCAGCATGAACACTGAAGCTTTCTTT. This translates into CASSGRVTSMNTEAFF.

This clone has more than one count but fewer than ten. This chain's CDR3 is CASSSTTGSSYEQYF. In DNA, the CDR3 is TGTGCCAGCAGCTCGACGACAGGGAGCTCCTACGAGCAGTACTTC. The gene calls are TRBV7-2 and TRBJ2-7, with TRBD1 matching over 7 bases. V was pared by 4 bases and J by 0 bases, with 6 bases of the junction left unmatched. The CDR3 loop spans 15 amino acids. Germline V gene sequence: CDR1 SGHTA, CDR2 FQGNSA.

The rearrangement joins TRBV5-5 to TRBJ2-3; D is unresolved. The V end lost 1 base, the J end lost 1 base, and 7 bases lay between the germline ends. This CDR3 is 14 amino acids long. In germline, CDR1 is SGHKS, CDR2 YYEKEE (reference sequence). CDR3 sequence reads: CASSLYIGTDTQYF. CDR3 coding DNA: TGTGCCAGCAGCTTGTATATTGGCACAGATACGCAGTATTTT.

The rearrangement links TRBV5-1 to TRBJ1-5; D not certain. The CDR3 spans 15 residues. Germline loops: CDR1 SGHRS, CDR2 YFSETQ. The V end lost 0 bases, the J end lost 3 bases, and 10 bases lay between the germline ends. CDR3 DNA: TGCGCCAGCAGCTTGGCTGGGCAGGACAATCAGCCCCAGCATTTT. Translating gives CASSLAGQDNQPQHF.

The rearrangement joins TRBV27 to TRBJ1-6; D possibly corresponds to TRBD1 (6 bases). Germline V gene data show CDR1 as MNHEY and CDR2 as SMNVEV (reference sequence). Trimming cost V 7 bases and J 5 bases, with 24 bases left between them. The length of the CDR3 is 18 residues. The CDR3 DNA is TGTGCCAGCAATAAGGGACATTCAACAGGCCGAAATAATTCACCCCTCCACTTT. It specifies CASNKGHSTGRNNSPLHF.